This is a list of T cell receptor beta chains from one sample in a study of T-cell reconstitution after alpha-beta-depleted transplantation in children. TCRdb re-called the PCR reads through MiXCR, storing one row per CDR3 protein. The sample includes around 370,000 distinct CDR3 sequences, about 16% seen only once; the top ten take around two fifths. This specimen was PBMCs, mostly from graft donor cells, taken 360 days after TCRalphabeta/CD19-depleted stem cell transplant. All receptors come from a male patient aged 2-15 years who had a stem cell transplant for acute lymphoblastic leukemia, so the T cells may come from the graft donor. CDR3s include the opening cysteine and the closing phenylalanine or tryptophan. The D gene is left open where the match is weak.

D gene	J gene	V gene	CDR3 protein
NA	TRBJ2-3	TRBV6-5	CASSYSAGTDTQYF
TRBD2	TRBJ2-2	TRBV12-3/TRBV12-4	CASSPPLGGVGTGELFF
NA	TRBJ2-7	TRBV7-9	CASSSSSTYEQYF
NA	TRBJ2-7	TRBV11-2	CASSLDRWGASYEQYF
TRBD1	TRBJ2-7	TRBV6-1	CASSIYRGHEQYF
TRBD1	TRBJ2-1	TRBV4-3	CASSHLRRRDSIYNEQFF
NA	TRBJ1-6	TRBV12-3/TRBV12-4	CASSLIGRSPLHF
NA	TRBJ2-3	TRBV7-9	CASSLVRGWESDTQYF
TRBD1	TRBJ2-7	TRBV9	CASSGYDRVEQYF
TRBD2	TRBJ2-3	TRBV7-9	CASSLPEAGENTDTQYF
TRBD2	TRBJ2-3	TRBV20-1	CSATKREDTDTQYF
TRBD1	TRBJ2-1	TRBV25-1	CASSELGQVYNEQFF
NA	TRBJ2-7	TRBV4-3	CASSQDGTRSYEQYF
NA	TRBJ2-1	TRBV29-1	CSVGMESYNEQFF
NA	TRBJ2-3	TRBV28	CASTTSGVDPNTDTQYF
TRBD2	TRBJ2-2	TRBV5-6	CASSLEGGPRELFF
TRBD1	TRBJ2-2	TRBV12-5	CASGLGSGQGYTGELFF
NA	TRBJ1-2	TRBV25-1	CASSEMGVGYYGYTF
NA	TRBJ2-7	TRBV4-2	CASSQENRPYEQYF
NA	TRBJ2-5	TRBV3-1	CASSQATDQETQYF
TRBD2	TRBJ2-3	TRBV12-3/TRBV12-4	CASSFLAGVPDTQYF
NA	TRBJ1-1	TRBV29-1	CSVEDGMNTEAFF
NA	TRBJ1-6	TRBV28	CASSFPDYNSPLHF
NA	TRBJ2-3	TRBV9	CASSVLPDLAYSTDTQYF
TRBD2	TRBJ2-1	TRBV30	CAWGGVGAEQFF
NA	TRBJ2-3	TRBV9	CASSVEAGWAAPLTDTQYF
TRBD1	TRBJ2-7	TRBV3-1	CASSQELGTGYHEQYF
NA	TRBJ1-1	TRBV6-5	CASSYARRNTEAFF
NA	TRBJ2-3	TRBV3-1	CASSQDASATQYF
TRBD1	TRBJ1-1	TRBV4-1	CASSPKRPLKQGADTEAFF
NA	TRBJ2-1	TRBV12-3/TRBV12-4	CASSLGPGIRDEQFF
NA	TRBJ1-2	TRBV10-3	CAITARGVRGYTF
NA	TRBJ1-5	TRBV27	CASSLIGPAFGQPQHF
TRBD1	TRBJ2-5	TRBV29-1	CSVVTGGQETQYF
NA	TRBJ2-7	TRBV7-2	CASSLDSRTYEQYF
NA	TRBJ2-1	TRBV12-3/TRBV12-4	CAFTFVVGAGNSYNEQFF
TRBD1	TRBJ1-5	TRBV27	CASSRTGGYGNQPQHF
TRBD2	TRBJ2-4	TRBV3-1	CASSQRFSSGGTNIQYF
NA	TRBJ2-6	TRBV10-2	CASSGLKVSGANVLTF
TRBD1	TRBJ1-4	TRBV15	CATSREGTGVNEKLFF
NA	TRBJ1-2	TRBV27	CASSFAGSYGYTF
TRBD2	TRBJ2-1	TRBV12-3/TRBV12-4	CASSFAGGLSEQFF
NA	TRBJ2-1	TRBV7-9	CASRHSGTTYNEQFF
NA	TRBJ2-1	TRBV20-1	CSATLTSRIAYNEQFF
NA	TRBJ1-1	TRBV3-1	CASSLSPGEAFF
TRBD1	TRBJ2-1	TRBV27	CASSTGTGSYNEQFF
NA	TRBJ2-6	TRBV28	CASSFTLAGLNSGANVLTF
NA	TRBJ1-6	TRBV20-1	CSAREKAANSPLHF
TRBD2	TRBJ2-3	TRBV4-1	CASSEDGLAGARRTDTQYF
NA	TRBJ2-3	TRBV7-9	CASSLGRTLTDSQYF
TRBD2	TRBJ2-7	TRBV4-1	CASSQSGTRTPAEQYF
TRBD1	TRBJ2-5	TRBV12-3/TRBV12-4	CASTLSWTGEETQYF
NA	TRBJ2-2	TRBV5-1	CASSDPLVPGELFF
NA	TRBJ2-2	TRBV28	CATAGGGRNTGELFF